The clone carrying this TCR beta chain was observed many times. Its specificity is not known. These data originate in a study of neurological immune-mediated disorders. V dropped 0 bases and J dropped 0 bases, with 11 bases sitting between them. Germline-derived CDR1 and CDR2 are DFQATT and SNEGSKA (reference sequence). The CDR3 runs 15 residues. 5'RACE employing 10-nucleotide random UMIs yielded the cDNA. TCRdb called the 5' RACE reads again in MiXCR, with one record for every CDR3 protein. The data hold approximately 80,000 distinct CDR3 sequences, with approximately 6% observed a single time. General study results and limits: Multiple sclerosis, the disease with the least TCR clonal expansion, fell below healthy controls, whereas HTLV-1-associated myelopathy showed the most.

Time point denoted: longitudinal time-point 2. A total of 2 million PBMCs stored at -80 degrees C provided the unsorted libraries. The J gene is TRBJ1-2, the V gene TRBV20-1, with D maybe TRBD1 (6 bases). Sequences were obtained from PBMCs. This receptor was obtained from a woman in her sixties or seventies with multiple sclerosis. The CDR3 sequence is CSARDPDSPNYGYTF. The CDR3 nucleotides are TGCAGTGCTAGAGATCCGGACAGCCCTAACTATGGCTACACCTTC.